These T cell receptor beta chains were read from a single sample in a study of T cell responses to AZD1222 COVID-19 vaccine. Using immunoSEQ multiplex PCR, the repertoire was profiled, and TCRdb retains in-frame clones only, with some absent. The sample contains roughly 48,000 clones, 75% to 90% of which appear only once. This specimen consisted of peripheral blood, obtained 28 days after the second AZD1222 dose. The receptors originated from an adult who received the AZD1222 COVID-19 vaccine. Each CDR3 is given with its conserved first and last residue. The D gene is left open where the match is weak. Clone sizes are given selectively: once, few, many, or a class where the clone is expanded.

d_call: TRBD1; j_call: TRBJ1-2; v_call: TRBV19; clone_size: NA; cdr3_aa: CASRGTGDYGYTF; cdr3_nt: TGTGCCAGTAGAGGTACAGGGGACTATGGCTACACCTTC
d_call: TRBD1; j_call: TRBJ1-2; v_call: TRBV25-1; clone_size: NA; cdr3_aa: CASSDPRRQGTNYGYTF; cdr3_nt: TGTGCCAGCAGTGACCCGCGAAGACAGGGAACTAACTATGGCTACACCTTC
d_call: TRBD2; j_call: TRBJ2-5; v_call: TRBV5-4; clone_size: NA; cdr3_aa: CASSFTLAGGETQYF; cdr3_nt: TGTGCCAGCAGCTTTACACTAGCGGGGGGAGAGACCCAGTACTTC
d_call: NA; j_call: TRBJ1-6; v_call: TRBV6-2/TRBV6-3; clone_size: NA; cdr3_aa: CASSPSGVRSPLHF; cdr3_nt: TGTGCCAGCAGTCCCTCAGGGGTTCGGTCACCCCTCCACTTT
d_call: NA; j_call: TRBJ2-7; v_call: TRBV27; clone_size: NA; cdr3_aa: CASSLKPSAPVSYEQYF; cdr3_nt: TGTGCCAGCAGTTTAAAACCTAGCGCCCCAGTGTCCTACGAGCAGTACTTC
d_call: NA; j_call: TRBJ1-2; v_call: TRBV7-9; clone_size: once; cdr3_aa: CASSLRRDTNYGYTF; cdr3_nt: TGTGCCAGCAGCTTGCGGCGCGACACTAACTATGGCTACACCTTC
d_call: NA; j_call: TRBJ1-2; v_call: TRBV11-2; clone_size: NA; cdr3_aa: CASSLDHRRGGYGYTF; cdr3_nt: TGTGCCAGCAGCTTAGACCACCGACGGGGTGGCTATGGCTACACCTTC
d_call: TRBD2; j_call: TRBJ2-3; v_call: TRBV5-1; clone_size: once; cdr3_aa: CASSLLAGITDTQYF; cdr3_nt: TGCGCCAGCAGCTTACTAGCGGGGATCACAGATACGCAGTATTTT
d_call: NA; j_call: TRBJ2-2; v_call: TRBV11-2; clone_size: NA; cdr3_aa: CASSPGSGELFF; cdr3_nt: TGTGCCAGCAGCCCCGGCAGCGGGGAGCTGTTTTTT
d_call: TRBD1; j_call: TRBJ2-5; v_call: TRBV7-2; clone_size: NA; cdr3_aa: CASSPGTGGFWETQYF; cdr3_nt: TGTGCCAGCAGCCCTGGGACAGGGGGATTTTGGGAGACCCAGTACTTC
d_call: TRBD2; j_call: TRBJ2-2; v_call: TRBV6-4; clone_size: NA; cdr3_aa: CASSPGGGLNTGELFF; cdr3_nt: TGTGCCAGCAGCCCCGGGGGGGGGCTTAACACCGGGGAGCTGTTTTTT
d_call: NA; j_call: TRBJ1-2; v_call: TRBV18; clone_size: NA; cdr3_aa: CASSPQGYYGYTF; cdr3_nt: TGTGCCAGCTCACCACAGGGTTACTATGGCTACACCTTC
d_call: NA; j_call: TRBJ1-3; v_call: TRBV6-1; clone_size: once; cdr3_aa: CASSEGAIRNTIYF; cdr3_nt: TGTGCCAGCAGTGAAGGGGCCATAAGAAACACCATATATTTT
d_call: TRBD1; j_call: TRBJ2-5; v_call: TRBV12-3/TRBV12-4; clone_size: NA; cdr3_aa: CASRTGAQETQYF; cdr3_nt: TGTGCCAGCAGAACAGGGGCCCAAGAGACCCAGTACTTC
d_call: NA; j_call: TRBJ2-6; v_call: TRBV18; clone_size: NA; cdr3_aa: CASSHLRQDGPSGANVLTF; cdr3_nt: TGTGCCAGCTCCCACCTCCGACAGGACGGCCCCTCTGGGGCCAACGTCCTGACTTTC
d_call: NA; j_call: TRBJ1-2; v_call: TRBV28; clone_size: NA; cdr3_aa: CASSSIEGYTF; cdr3_nt: TGTGCCAGCAGCTCAATAGAGGGCTACACCTTC
d_call: NA; j_call: TRBJ1-2; v_call: TRBV5-4; clone_size: few; cdr3_aa: CASSSDTYGYTF; cdr3_nt: TGTGCCAGCAGTTCTGACACCTATGGCTACACCTTC
d_call: NA; j_call: TRBJ2-1; v_call: TRBV7-2; clone_size: NA; cdr3_aa: CASSLVTSFSSYNEQFF; cdr3_nt: TGTGCCAGCAGCTTAGTCACTAGCTTTTCCTCCTACAATGAGCAGTTCTTC
d_call: TRBD1; j_call: TRBJ2-7; v_call: TRBV10-3; clone_size: NA; cdr3_aa: CAISGDRGQDEQYF; cdr3_nt: TGTGCCATCAGTGGGGACAGGGGGCAAGACGAGCAGTACTTC
d_call: NA; j_call: TRBJ2-6; v_call: TRBV5-4; clone_size: NA; cdr3_aa: CASSLAGGSGANVLTF; cdr3_nt: TGTGCCAGCAGCTTGGCGGGTGGATCTGGGGCCAACGTCCTGACTTTC
d_call: TRBD2; j_call: TRBJ2-2; v_call: TRBV6-5; clone_size: NA; cdr3_aa: CASIRLAGEGGELFF; cdr3_nt: TGTGCCAGCATAAGACTAGCGGGAGAGGGCGGGGAGCTGTTTTTT
d_call: NA; j_call: TRBJ2-7; v_call: TRBV5-6; clone_size: once; cdr3_aa: CASSWGITYEQYF; cdr3_nt: TGTGCCAGCAGCTGGGGGATCACCTACGAGCAGTACTTC
d_call: NA; j_call: TRBJ2-7; v_call: TRBV28; clone_size: NA; cdr3_aa: CASSSGGQHYEQYF; cdr3_nt: TGTGCCAGCAGCTCCGGGGGACAACACTACGAGCAGTACTTC
d_call: NA; j_call: TRBJ1-6; v_call: TRBV6-2/TRBV6-3; clone_size: NA; cdr3_aa: CASSYARQPYNQRNSPLHF; cdr3_nt: TGTGCCAGCAGTTACGCTAGACAGCCATACAATCAGCGGAATTCACCCCTCCACTTT
d_call: NA; j_call: TRBJ1-2; v_call: TRBV18; clone_size: NA; cdr3_aa: CASSQGAGQTNYGYTF; cdr3_nt: TGTGCCAGCTCACAAGGGGCAGGGCAAACTAACTATGGCTACACCTTC
d_call: NA; j_call: TRBJ1-2; v_call: TRBV19; clone_size: NA; cdr3_aa: CASSIEEDSPYHGYTF; cdr3_nt: TGTGCCAGTAGTATAGAGGAGGACAGTCCCTATCATGGCTACACCTTC
d_call: NA; j_call: TRBJ2-7; v_call: TRBV3-1/TRBV3-2; clone_size: NA; cdr3_aa: CASSQEGIYEQYF; cdr3_nt: TGTGCCAGCAGCCAAGAAGGAATCTACGAGCAGTACTTC
d_call: NA; j_call: TRBJ2-1; v_call: TRBV10-3; clone_size: NA; cdr3_aa: CAIKVADSYNEQFF; cdr3_nt: TGTGCCATCAAAGTCGCGGACTCCTACAATGAGCAGTTCTTC
d_call: NA; j_call: TRBJ2-3; v_call: TRBV9; clone_size: NA; cdr3_aa: CASSAGGREADTQYF; cdr3_nt: TGTGCCAGCAGCGCCGGAGGCAGGGAGGCAGATACGCAGTATTTT
d_call: NA; j_call: TRBJ2-3; v_call: TRBV3-1/TRBV3-2; clone_size: NA; cdr3_aa: CASRERLQTDTQYF; cdr3_nt: TGTGCCAGCAGGGAAAGATTACAGACAGATACGCAGTATTTT
d_call: NA; j_call: TRBJ2-2; v_call: TRBV19; clone_size: NA; cdr3_aa: CASRTRGNTGELFF; cdr3_nt: TGTGCCAGTAGGACCCGGGGGAACACCGGGGAGCTGTTTTTT
d_call: TRBD1; j_call: TRBJ2-4; v_call: TRBV29-1; clone_size: NA; cdr3_aa: CSANRGTKNIQYF; cdr3_nt: TGCAGCGCGAACAGGGGGACCAAAAACATTCAGTACTTC
d_call: TRBD2; j_call: TRBJ2-7; v_call: TRBV4-1; clone_size: NA; cdr3_aa: CASSQELAGGRYEQYF; cdr3_nt: TGCGCCAGCAGCCAAGAACTAGCGGGGGGGCGGTATGAGCAGTACTTC
d_call: TRBD2; j_call: TRBJ2-1; v_call: TRBV6-4; clone_size: NA; cdr3_aa: CASSASGGDYNEQFF; cdr3_nt: TGTGCCAGCAGTGCCAGCGGGGGAGACTACAATGAGCAGTTCTTC
d_call: NA; j_call: TRBJ1-1; v_call: TRBV5-1; clone_size: NA; cdr3_aa: CASRTTGNTEAFF; cdr3_nt: TGCGCCAGCAGGACGACAGGGAACACTGAAGCTTTCTTT
d_call: NA; j_call: TRBJ2-3; v_call: TRBV2; clone_size: NA; cdr3_aa: CASNRRIRADTQYF; cdr3_nt: TGTGCCAGCAATAGGAGGATAAGGGCAGATACGCAGTATTTT
d_call: TRBD1; j_call: TRBJ1-2; v_call: TRBV6-1; clone_size: once; cdr3_aa: CASSEVLDRVDGYTF; cdr3_nt: TGTGCCAGCAGTGAAGTGCTGGACAGGGTAGATGGCTACACCTTC
d_call: NA; j_call: TRBJ2-1; v_call: TRBV19; clone_size: NA; cdr3_aa: CASSIAGGTGNEQFF; cdr3_nt: TGTGCCAGTAGTATAGCGGGCGGGACGGGTAATGAGCAGTTCTTC
d_call: NA; j_call: TRBJ2-7; v_call: TRBV25-1; clone_size: NA; cdr3_aa: CASSVLQRGSSYEQYF; cdr3_nt: TGTGCCAGCAGTGTCCTACAGAGGGGCTCGTCCTACGAGCAGTACTTC
d_call: NA; j_call: TRBJ2-7; v_call: TRBV7-2; clone_size: once; cdr3_aa: CASSQWRLGYEQYF; cdr3_nt: TGTGCCAGCAGCCAGTGGAGGCTTGGCTACGAGCAGTACTTC
d_call: NA; j_call: TRBJ2-2; v_call: TRBV7-2; clone_size: NA; cdr3_aa: CASSLVGLRTGELFF; cdr3_nt: TGTGCCAGCAGCTTAGTGGGACTGCGCACCGGGGAGCTGTTTTTT
d_call: NA; j_call: TRBJ2-5; v_call: TRBV6-5; clone_size: NA; cdr3_aa: CASSYDRKETQYF; cdr3_nt: TGTGCCAGCAGTTACGACAGGAAAGAGACCCAGTACTTC
d_call: NA; j_call: TRBJ2-7; v_call: TRBV19; clone_size: NA; cdr3_aa: CASSIFGSDEQYF; cdr3_nt: TGTGCCAGTAGTATATTCGGCTCCGACGAGCAGTACTTC
d_call: TRBD1; j_call: TRBJ1-6; v_call: TRBV19; clone_size: NA; cdr3_aa: CASSATGQGSSYNSPLHF; cdr3_nt: TGTGCCAGTAGTGCCACGGGACAGGGAAGCTCCTATAATTCACCCCTCCACTTT
d_call: NA; j_call: TRBJ1-3; v_call: TRBV11-2; clone_size: few; cdr3_aa: CASSSVLSGNTIYF; cdr3_nt: TGTGCCAGCAGCTCGGTCCTCTCTGGAAACACCATATATTTT
d_call: TRBD2; j_call: TRBJ2-7; v_call: TRBV7-2; clone_size: NA; cdr3_aa: CASSGGLAGWEQYF; cdr3_nt: TGTGCCAGCAGCGGTGGACTAGCGGGGTGGGAGCAGTACTTC
d_call: TRBD1; j_call: TRBJ1-6; v_call: TRBV27; clone_size: NA; cdr3_aa: CASSLWGFGDRVSPYNSPLHF; cdr3_nt: TGTGCCAGCAGTTTATGGGGTTTCGGGGACAGGGTTAGTCCCTATAATTCACCCCTCCACTTT
d_call: NA; j_call: TRBJ2-7; v_call: TRBV7-9; clone_size: NA; cdr3_aa: CASSDTGIYEQYF; cdr3_nt: TGTGCCAGCAGCGATACAGGTATCTACGAGCAGTACTTC
d_call: TRBD1; j_call: TRBJ2-6; v_call: TRBV4-1; clone_size: NA; cdr3_aa: CASSPHEDRGAGANVLTF; cdr3_nt: TGCGCCAGCAGCCCCCACGAGGACAGGGGTGCTGGGGCCAACGTCCTGACTTTC
d_call: NA; j_call: TRBJ2-1; v_call: TRBV19; clone_size: NA; cdr3_aa: CASSIGSRVSSYNEQFF; cdr3_nt: TGTGCCAGTAGTATAGGTTCCCGGGTTAGCTCCTACAATGAGCAGTTCTTC
d_call: TRBD2; j_call: TRBJ2-2; v_call: TRBV6-1; clone_size: NA; cdr3_aa: CASSEALYWVAGGGTGELFF; cdr3_nt: TGTGCCAGCAGTGAAGCGCTGTACTGGGTAGCGGGGGGAGGGACCGGGGAGCTGTTTTTT
d_call: NA; j_call: TRBJ1-6; v_call: TRBV3-1/TRBV3-2; clone_size: NA; cdr3_aa: CAREQGFAYNSPLHF; cdr3_nt: TGTGCCAGGGAACAGGGCTTCGCCTATAATTCACCCCTCCACTTT
d_call: NA; j_call: TRBJ2-2; v_call: TRBV19; clone_size: once; cdr3_aa: CASSIPQVGTGELFF; cdr3_nt: TGTGCCAGTAGTATCCCACAGGTGGGGACCGGGGAGCTGTTTTTT
d_call: NA; j_call: TRBJ1-2; v_call: TRBV18; clone_size: NA; cdr3_aa: CASSVGARGYTF; cdr3_nt: TGTGCCAGCTCAGTCGGAGCTCGGGGCTACACCTTC
d_call: TRBD1; j_call: TRBJ1-1; v_call: TRBV14; clone_size: NA; cdr3_aa: CASSPMTGSWTEAFF; cdr3_nt: TGTGCCAGCAGCCCCATGACAGGGTCGTGGACTGAAGCTTTCTTT